This TCR beta chain was retrieved from a study of control samples from healthy donors and cancer patients. The table lists this clone with a count of one. Libraries were prepared by immunoSEQ multiplex PCR; TCRdb keeps only in-frame clonotypes and omits some of them. The table includes some 140,000 clones, roughly nine tenths detected once. Deletions cut 9 bases from V and 3 bases from J, with 12 bases between. The germline gives CDR1 MDHEN, CDR2 SYDVKM. This CDR3 is 12 amino acids long. The sequencing sample was made of blood. This sequence originates from a woman in her 30s in good health. The chain carries TRBV28 and TRBJ2-7, with D perhaps TRBD2 (5 bases). CDR3 region: CASRSRGYEQYF. The CDR3 DNA reads TGTGCCAGTAGATCTCGGGGCTACGAGCAGTACTTC.